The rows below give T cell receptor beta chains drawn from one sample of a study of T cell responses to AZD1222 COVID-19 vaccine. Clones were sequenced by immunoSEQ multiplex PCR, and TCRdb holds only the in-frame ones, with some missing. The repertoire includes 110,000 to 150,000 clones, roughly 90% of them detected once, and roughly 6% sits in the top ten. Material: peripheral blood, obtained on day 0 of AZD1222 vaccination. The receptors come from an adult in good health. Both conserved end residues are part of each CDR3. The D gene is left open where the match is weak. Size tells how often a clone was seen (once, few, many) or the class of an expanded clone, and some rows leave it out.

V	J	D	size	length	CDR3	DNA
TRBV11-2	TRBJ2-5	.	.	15	CASSSLKDGTQTQYF	TGTGCCAGCAGCTCACTAAAGGACGGGACCCAGACCCAGTACTTC
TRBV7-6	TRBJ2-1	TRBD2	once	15	CASSLTGLVYNEQFF	TGTGCCAGCAGCTTAACGGGACTAGTCTACAATGAGCAGTTCTTC
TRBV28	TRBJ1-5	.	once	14	CASSRLGSGQPQHF	TGTGCCAGCAGTCGACTAGGGTCCGGCCAGCCCCAGCATTTT
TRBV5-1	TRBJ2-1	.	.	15	CASSPGESSYNEQFF	TGCGCCAGCAGCCCAGGGGAAAGTTCCTACAATGAGCAGTTCTTC
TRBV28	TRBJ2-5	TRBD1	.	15	CASSFPGQGGETQYF	TGTGCCAGCAGTTTCCCGGGACAGGGGGGAGAGACCCAGTACTTC
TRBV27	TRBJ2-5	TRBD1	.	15	CASSFSTRGIETQYF	TGTGCCAGCAGTTTTTCCACCAGGGGGATTGAGACCCAGTACTTC
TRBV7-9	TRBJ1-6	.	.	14	CASRVEADNSPLHF	TGTGCCAGCAGGGTGGAAGCCGATAATTCACCCCTCCACTTT
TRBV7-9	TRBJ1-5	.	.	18	CASSLMPQGVSGNQPQHF	TGTGCCAGCAGCCTCATGCCCCAGGGTGTTAGCGGCAATCAGCCCCAGCATTTT
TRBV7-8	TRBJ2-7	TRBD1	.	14	CASSFGQGEYEQYF	TGTGCCAGCAGCTTCGGACAGGGAGAATACGAGCAGTACTTC
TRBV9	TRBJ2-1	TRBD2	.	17	CASSVSGRRGPYNEQFF	TGTGCCAGCAGCGTTAGCGGGCGGCGGGGACCCTACAATGAGCAGTTCTTC
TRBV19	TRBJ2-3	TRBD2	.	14	CASSQGLAGGAQYF	TGTGCCAGTAGTCAAGGACTAGCGGGGGGGGCGCAGTATTTT
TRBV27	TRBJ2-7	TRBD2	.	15	CASPKSGGRKREQYF	TGTGCCAGTCCAAAGTCCGGCGGGAGGAAGAGGGAGCAGTACTTC
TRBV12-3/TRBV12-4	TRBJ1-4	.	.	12	CASSRTNEKLFF	TGTGCCAGCAGTCGCACTAATGAAAAACTGTTTTTT
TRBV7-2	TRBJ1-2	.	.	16	CASSFPSTQGRYGYTF	TGTGCCAGCAGCTTCCCTTCAACACAGGGCCGCTATGGCTACACCTTC
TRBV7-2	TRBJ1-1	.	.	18	CASSLASIGGGRRSEAFF	TGTGCCAGCAGCTTAGCGAGTATAGGGGGGGGGCGCCGGTCTGAAGCTTTCTTT
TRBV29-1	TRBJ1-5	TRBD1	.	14	CSVAGTGFNQPQHF	TGCAGCGTGGCCGGGACAGGGTTCAATCAGCCCCAGCATTTT
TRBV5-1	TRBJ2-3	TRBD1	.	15	CASSLEGQGGDTQYF	TGCGCCAGCAGCTTGGAGGGACAGGGAGGAGATACGCAGTATTTT
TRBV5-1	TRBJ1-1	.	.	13	CASSPGWNAEAFF	TGCGCCAGCAGTCCAGGCTGGAATGCTGAAGCTTTCTTT
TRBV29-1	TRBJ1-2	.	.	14	CSVEKHPINYGYTF	TGCAGCGTTGAAAAACACCCGATAAACTATGGCTACACCTTC
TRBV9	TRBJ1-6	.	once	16	CASSVSGSSYNSPLHF	TGTGCCAGCAGCGTTTCAGGTTCTTCCTATAATTCACCCCTCCACTTT
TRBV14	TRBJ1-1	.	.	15	CASSQDPAIGTEAFF	TGTGCCAGCAGCCAAGATCCGGCGATCGGGACTGAAGCTTTCTTT
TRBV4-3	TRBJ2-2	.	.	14	CASSQDWATGELFF	TGCGCCAGCAGCCAAGATTGGGCCACCGGGGAGCTGTTTTTT
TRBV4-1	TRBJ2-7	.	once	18	CASSQGLLGAISSYEQYF	TGCGCCAGCAGCCAAGGGCTTCTCGGGGCCATAAGTTCCTACGAGCAGTACTTC
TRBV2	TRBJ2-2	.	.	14	CASSLKWATGELFF	TGTGCCAGCAGTCTCAAGTGGGCCACCGGGGAGCTGTTTTTT